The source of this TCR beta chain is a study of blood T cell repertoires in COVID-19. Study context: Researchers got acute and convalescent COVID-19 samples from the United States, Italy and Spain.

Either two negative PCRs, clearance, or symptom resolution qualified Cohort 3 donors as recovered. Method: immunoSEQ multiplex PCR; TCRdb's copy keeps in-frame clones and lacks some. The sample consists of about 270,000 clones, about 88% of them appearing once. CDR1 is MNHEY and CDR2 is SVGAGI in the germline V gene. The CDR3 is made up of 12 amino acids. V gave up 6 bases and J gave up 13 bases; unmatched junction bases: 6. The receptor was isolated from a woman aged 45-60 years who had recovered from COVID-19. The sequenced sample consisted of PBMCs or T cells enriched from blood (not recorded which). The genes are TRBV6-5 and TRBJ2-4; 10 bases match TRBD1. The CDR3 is CASRSTDRGQYF. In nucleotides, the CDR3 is TGTGCCAGCAGGTCAACGGACAGGGGGCAGTACTTC.